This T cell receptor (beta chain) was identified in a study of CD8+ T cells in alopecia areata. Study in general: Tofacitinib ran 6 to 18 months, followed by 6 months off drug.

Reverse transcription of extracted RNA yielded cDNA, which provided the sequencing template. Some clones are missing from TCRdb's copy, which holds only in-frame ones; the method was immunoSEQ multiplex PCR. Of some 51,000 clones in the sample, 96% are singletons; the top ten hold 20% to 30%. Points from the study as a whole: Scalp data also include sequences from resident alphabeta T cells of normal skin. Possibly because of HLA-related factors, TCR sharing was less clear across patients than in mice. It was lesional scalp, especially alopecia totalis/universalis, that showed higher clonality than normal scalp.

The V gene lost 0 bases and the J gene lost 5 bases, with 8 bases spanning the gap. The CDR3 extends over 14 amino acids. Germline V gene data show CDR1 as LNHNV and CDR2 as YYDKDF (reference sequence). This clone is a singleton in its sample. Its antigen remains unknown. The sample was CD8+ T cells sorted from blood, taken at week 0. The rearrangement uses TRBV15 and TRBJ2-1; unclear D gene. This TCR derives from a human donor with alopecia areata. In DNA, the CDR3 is TGTGCCACCAGCAGAGATCCGGCAGACAATGAGCAGTTCTTC. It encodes CATSRDPADNEQFF.